This paragraph covers one T cell receptor beta chain sequence. What it binds is unknown. CDR1 is MGHDK and CDR2 is SYGVNS in the germline V gene. The CDR3 totals 17 residues. Between the trimmed V and J ends, which lost 5 bases and 0 bases, there was a span of 16 bases. Exclusion of a patient resulted from uncontrolled infection, other autoimmune disease, pregnancy or lactation. The data were taken from a study of T cells in Graves' hyperthyroidism and ophthalmopathy. Study conclusions and caveats: A model using 13 V-J features told ophthalmopathy apart from stable hyperthyroidism.

Authors of the study amplified TCR beta CDR3 regions from RNA transcripts. An initial round of RT-PCR targeting the TCR CDR3 relied on the HTBI primer set. TCRdb called the multiplex PCR reads again in MiXCR, with one record for every CDR3 protein. The sample lists approximately 490,000 distinct CDR3 sequences, about 20% occurring once. This sequence originates from a woman aged 70 to 79 with Graves' ophthalmopathy. Material for sequencing was blood. The V and J genes are TRBV25-1 and TRBJ2-2; possible D gene TRBD2, 6 bases. CDR3 coding DNA: TGTGCCAGCAGTCCCGGGCCGGGAGCCCCGAACACCGGGGAGCTGTTTTTT. This encodes CASSPGPGAPNTGELFF.